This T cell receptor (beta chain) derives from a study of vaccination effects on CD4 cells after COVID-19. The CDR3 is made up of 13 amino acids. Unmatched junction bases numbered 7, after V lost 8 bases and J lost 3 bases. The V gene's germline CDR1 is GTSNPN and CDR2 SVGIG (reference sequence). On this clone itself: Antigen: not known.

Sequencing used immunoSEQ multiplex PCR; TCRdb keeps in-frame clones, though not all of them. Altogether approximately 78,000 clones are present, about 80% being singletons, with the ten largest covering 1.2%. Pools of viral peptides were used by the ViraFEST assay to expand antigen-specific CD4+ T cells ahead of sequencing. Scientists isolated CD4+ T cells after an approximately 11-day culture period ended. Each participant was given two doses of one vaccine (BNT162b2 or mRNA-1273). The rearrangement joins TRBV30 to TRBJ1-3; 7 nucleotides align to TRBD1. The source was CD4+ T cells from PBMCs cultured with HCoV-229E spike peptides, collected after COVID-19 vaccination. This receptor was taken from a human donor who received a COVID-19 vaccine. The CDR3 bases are TGTGCCCTTACAGGGGTAAATGGAAACACCATATATTTT. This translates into CALTGVNGNTIYF.